Listed below are T cell receptor beta chains from one sample, sequenced in a study of control samples from healthy donors and cancer patients. Here immunoSEQ multiplex PCR was the method, and the copy in TCRdb shows in-frame clones only, minus some. The table has about 150,000 clones, just under 95% seen once; the top ten hold 5.5% to 6%. The sample comprised blood. Receptors originate from a man between 40 and 49 years old in good health. CDR3s include the opening cysteine and the closing phenylalanine or tryptophan. A D gene is named only where the DNA matches it firmly. Some rows have no size entry. The others give once, few or many, or a class for an expanded clone.

D	V	size	J	DNA	CDR3
-	TRBV11-1	-	TRBJ2-2	TGTGCCAGCAGCTTGGGGACACGCAACACCGGGGAGCTGTTTTTT	CASSLGTRNTGELFF
TRBD1	TRBV27	-	TRBJ2-1	TGTGCCAGCAGTTTATCGGACAGGGTACGGGATGAGCAGTTCTTC	CASSLSDRVRDEQFF
-	TRBV2	-	TRBJ1-2	TGTGCCAGCAGGTACAGTGACTATGGCTACACCTTC	CASRYSDYGYTF
TRBD2	TRBV7-9	-	TRBJ2-3	TGTGCCAGCAGCCCCCCGGGACTAGCCACAGATACGCAGTATTTT	CASSPPGLATDTQYF
TRBD1	TRBV6-2/TRBV6-3	-	TRBJ2-3	TGTGCCAGCAGTTACTCGACACAGGGGGATGCAGATACGCAGTATTTT	CASSYSTQGDADTQYF
-	TRBV7-2	-	TRBJ1-2	TGTGCCAGCAGCCGCACACGATTCGCTGGGAAGAACTATGGCTACACCTTC	CASSRTRFAGKNYGYTF
-	TRBV7-9	few	TRBJ1-2	TGTGCCAGCAGCCCCTTAAATAGACGGATCTGGGGCTACACCTTC	CASSPLNRRIWGYTF
TRBD1	TRBV2	-	TRBJ1-4	TGTGCCAGCAAGGAGACAGGGCCTGAAAAACTGTTTTTT	CASKETGPEKLFF
-	TRBV7-2	-	TRBJ2-1	TGTGCCAGCAGCTTAGGAGCGGGCGAGTACAATGAGCAGTTCTTC	CASSLGAGEYNEQFF
-	TRBV6-5	-	TRBJ1-3	TGTGCCAGCAGTTACTCGGGGGTGGGTGGAAACACCATATATTTT	CASSYSGVGGNTIYF
-	TRBV18	-	TRBJ1-2	TGTGCCAGCTCACCGTCGACGGTTTATGGCTACACCTTC	CASSPSTVYGYTF
-	TRBV30	-	TRBJ1-1	TGTGCCTGGAGAGTGTCCTCGACGGCAATGAACACTGAAGCTTTCTTT	CAWRVSSTAMNTEAFF
-	TRBV2	-	TRBJ1-2	TGTGCCAGCAGTCCAACGACAGCATCATATGGCTACACCTTC	CASSPTTASYGYTF